The subject of this entry is one T cell receptor beta chain. Its antigen is not known. The sample belongs to a study of cytomegalovirus exposure and HLA in healthy donors. Healthy donors of bone marrow made up the group. Trimming cost V 4 bases and J 5 bases, with 11 bases left between them. Germline CDR1 and CDR2: LNHDA and SQIVND (reference sequence). The CDR3 is 13 amino acids. Use of 60 Vbeta and 13 Jbeta primers characterized the PCR. Source study methods: Approximately 11 million of some 80 million unique TCR beta chains were shared, per a later count. Repertoires were generated with immunoSEQ multiplex PCR, while TCRdb's copy carries only in-frame clones and drops some. Clonal size and the V and J genes are those of that table, whereas D and trimming came from the DNA. Here the sample spans about 89,000 clones, roughly 80% being singletons. Overall study results and limits: Associated with cytomegalovirus, according to the listing, were around 170 TCR beta chains. DRB1 showed the most TCR associations and HLA-C the fewest in a later analysis, as rates varied by HLA locus.

This clonotype originated in a man aged 25-45 years in good health and CMV-seronegative. Sequencing was carried out using PBMCs. V and J are TRBV19 and TRBJ1-1, with D perhaps matching TRBD1 (5 bases). CDR3 protein: CASSKVRETEAFF. DNA for the CDR3: TGTGCCAGTAGTAAGGTCAGGGAAACTGAAGCTTTCTTT.